This T cell receptor beta chain was observed in a study of CD8 T cells in Susac syndrome. The germline gives CDR1 LGHDT, CDR2 YNNKEL (reference sequence). Between the trimmed V and J ends, which lost 1 base and 6 bases, there was a span of 6 bases. This CDR3 has 13 residues. RNA was extracted with the RNeasy kit, and a quantity of roughly 0.5 to 1 ug was reverse transcribed using random hexamers. Via MiXCR, TCRdb re-called the immunoSEQ multiplex PCR reads, giving one row per CDR3 protein. The sample includes 50,000 to 65,000 distinct CDR3 sequences, just over 90% seen only once; the top ten take approximately 0.18%.

V usage is TRBV3-1 and J usage is TRBJ2-2; D is ambiguous. The sequenced sample consisted of CD8+ T cells from PBMCs. This receptor was obtained from a human donor in good health. For the CDR3, the DNA is TGTGCCAGCAGCCAAGCCGCTCCCGGGGAGCTGTTTTTT. This translates into CASSQAAPGELFF.